The T cell receptor beta chain under discussion was sequenced for a study of blood T cell repertoires in COVID-19. Cohort 3 donors counted as recovered after two negative PCRs, clearance, or resolved symptoms. Profiled with immunoSEQ multiplex PCR; TCRdb holds only in-frame clones, not every one. The sample holds around 260,000 clones, approximately 90% seen once. The sequence derives from a woman in her twenties or thirties who had recovered from COVID-19. What was sequenced was PBMCs or T cells enriched from blood (not recorded which).

The CDR3 here is CASSPQFPGANVLTF. As DNA, the CDR3 is TGTGCCAGCAGCCCGCAGTTCCCTGGGGCCAACGTCCTGACTTTC. The gene calls are TRBV9 and TRBJ2-6; D remains ambiguous. V was clipped by 4 bases and J by 2 bases, with 10 bases between them. The CDR3 loop spans 15 amino acids. Germline CDR1 and CDR2: SGDLS and YYNGEE.